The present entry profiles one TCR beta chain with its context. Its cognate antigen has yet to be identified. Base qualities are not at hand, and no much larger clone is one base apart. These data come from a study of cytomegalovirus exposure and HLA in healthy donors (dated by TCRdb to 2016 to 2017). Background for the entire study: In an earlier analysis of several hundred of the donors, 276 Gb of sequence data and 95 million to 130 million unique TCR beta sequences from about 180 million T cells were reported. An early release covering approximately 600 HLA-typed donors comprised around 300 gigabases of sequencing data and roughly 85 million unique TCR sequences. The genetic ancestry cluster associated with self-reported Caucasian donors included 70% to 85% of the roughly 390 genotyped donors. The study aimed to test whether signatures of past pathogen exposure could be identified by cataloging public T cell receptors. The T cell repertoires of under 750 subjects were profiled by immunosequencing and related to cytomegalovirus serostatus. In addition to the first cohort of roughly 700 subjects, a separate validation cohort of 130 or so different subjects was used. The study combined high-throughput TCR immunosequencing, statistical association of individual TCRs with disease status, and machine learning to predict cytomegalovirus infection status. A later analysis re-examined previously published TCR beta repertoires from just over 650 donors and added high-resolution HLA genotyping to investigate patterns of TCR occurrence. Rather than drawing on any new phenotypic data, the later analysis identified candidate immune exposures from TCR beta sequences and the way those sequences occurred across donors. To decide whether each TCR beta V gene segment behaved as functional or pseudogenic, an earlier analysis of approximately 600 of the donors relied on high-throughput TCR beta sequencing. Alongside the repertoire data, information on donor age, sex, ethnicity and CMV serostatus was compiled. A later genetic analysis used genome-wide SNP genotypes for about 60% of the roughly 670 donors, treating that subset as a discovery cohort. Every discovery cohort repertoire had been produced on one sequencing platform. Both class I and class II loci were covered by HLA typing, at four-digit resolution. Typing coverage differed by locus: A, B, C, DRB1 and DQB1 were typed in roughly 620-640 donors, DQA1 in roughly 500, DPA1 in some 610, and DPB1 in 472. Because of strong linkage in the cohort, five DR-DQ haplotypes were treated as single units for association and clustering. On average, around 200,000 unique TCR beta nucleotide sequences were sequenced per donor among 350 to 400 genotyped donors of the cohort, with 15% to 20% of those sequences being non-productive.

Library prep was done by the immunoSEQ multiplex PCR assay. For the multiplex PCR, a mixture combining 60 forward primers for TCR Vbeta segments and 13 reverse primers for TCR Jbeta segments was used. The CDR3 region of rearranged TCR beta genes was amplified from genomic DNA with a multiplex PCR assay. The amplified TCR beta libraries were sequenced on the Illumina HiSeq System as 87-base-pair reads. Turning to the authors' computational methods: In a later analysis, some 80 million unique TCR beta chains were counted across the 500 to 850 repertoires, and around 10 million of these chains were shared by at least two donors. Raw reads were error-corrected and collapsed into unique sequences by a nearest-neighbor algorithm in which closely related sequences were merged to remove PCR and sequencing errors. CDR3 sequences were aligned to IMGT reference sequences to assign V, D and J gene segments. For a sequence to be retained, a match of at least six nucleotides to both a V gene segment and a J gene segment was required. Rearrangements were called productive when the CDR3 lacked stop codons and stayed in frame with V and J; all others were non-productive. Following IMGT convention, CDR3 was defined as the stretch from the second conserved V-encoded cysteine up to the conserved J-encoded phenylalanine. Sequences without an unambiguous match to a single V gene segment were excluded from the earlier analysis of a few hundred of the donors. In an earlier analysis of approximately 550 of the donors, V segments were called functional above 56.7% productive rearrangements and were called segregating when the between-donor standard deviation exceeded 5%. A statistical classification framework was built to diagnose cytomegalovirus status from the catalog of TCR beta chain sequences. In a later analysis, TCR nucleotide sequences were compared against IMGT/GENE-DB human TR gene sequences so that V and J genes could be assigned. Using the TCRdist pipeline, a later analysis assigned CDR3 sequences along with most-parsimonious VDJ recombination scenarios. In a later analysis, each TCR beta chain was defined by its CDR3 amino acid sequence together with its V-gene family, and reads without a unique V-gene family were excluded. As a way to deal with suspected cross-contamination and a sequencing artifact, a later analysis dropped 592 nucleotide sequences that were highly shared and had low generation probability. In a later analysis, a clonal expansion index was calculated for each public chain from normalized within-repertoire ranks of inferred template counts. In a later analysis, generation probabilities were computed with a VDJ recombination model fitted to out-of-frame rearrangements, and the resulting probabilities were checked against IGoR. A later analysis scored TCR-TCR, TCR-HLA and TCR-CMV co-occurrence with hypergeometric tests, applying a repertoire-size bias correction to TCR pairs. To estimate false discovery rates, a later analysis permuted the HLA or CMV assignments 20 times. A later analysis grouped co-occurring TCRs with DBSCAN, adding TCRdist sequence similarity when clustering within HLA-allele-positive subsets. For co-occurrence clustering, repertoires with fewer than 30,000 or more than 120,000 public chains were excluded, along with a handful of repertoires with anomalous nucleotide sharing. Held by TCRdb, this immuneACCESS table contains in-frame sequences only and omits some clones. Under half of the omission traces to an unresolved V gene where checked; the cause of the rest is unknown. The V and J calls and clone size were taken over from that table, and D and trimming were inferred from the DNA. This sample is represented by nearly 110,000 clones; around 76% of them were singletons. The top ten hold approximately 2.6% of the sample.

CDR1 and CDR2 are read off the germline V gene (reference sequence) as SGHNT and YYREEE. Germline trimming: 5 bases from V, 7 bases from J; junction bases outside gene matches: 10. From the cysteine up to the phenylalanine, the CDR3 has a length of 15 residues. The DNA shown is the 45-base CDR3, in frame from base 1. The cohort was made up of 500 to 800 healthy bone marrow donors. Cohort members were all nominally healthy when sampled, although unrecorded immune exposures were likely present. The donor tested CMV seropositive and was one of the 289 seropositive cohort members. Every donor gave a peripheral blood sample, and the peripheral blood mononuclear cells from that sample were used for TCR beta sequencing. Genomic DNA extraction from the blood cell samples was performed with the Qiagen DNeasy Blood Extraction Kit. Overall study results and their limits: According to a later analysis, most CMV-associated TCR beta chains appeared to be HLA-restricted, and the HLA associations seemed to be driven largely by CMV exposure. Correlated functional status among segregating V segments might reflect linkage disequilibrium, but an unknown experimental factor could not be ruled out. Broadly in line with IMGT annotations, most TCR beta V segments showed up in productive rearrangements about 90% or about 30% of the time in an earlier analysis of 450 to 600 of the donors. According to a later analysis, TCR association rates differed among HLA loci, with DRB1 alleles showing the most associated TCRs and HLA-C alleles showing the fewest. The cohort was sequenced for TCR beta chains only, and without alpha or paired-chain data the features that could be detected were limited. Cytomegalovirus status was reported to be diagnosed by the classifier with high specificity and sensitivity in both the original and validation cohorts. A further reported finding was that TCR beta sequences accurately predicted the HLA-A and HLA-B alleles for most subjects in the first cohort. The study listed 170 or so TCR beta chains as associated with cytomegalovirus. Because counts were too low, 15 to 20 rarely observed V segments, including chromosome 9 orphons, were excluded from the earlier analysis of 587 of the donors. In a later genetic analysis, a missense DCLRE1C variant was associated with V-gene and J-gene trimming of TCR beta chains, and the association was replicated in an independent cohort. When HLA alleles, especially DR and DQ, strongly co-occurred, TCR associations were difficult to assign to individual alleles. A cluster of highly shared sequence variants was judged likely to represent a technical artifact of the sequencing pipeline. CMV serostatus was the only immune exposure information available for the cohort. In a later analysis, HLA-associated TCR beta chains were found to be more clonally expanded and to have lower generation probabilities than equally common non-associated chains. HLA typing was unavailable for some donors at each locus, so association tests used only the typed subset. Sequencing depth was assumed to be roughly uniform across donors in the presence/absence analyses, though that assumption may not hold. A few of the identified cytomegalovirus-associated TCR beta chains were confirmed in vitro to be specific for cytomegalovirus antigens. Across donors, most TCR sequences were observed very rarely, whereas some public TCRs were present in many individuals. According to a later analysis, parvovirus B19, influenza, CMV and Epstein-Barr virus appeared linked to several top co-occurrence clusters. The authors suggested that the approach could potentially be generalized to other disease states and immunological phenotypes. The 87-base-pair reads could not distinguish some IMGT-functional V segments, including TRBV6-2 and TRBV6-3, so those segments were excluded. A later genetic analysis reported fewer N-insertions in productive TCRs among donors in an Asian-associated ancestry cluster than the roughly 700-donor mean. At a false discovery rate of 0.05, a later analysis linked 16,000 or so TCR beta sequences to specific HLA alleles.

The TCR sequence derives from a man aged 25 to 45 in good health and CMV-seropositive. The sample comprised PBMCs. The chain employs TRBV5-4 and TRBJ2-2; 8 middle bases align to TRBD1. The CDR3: CASRLTGARGGELFF. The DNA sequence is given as TGTGCCAGCAGACTGACAGGGGCGAGGGGCGGGGAGCTGTTTTTT. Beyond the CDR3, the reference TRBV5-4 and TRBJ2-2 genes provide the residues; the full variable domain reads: ETGVTQSPTHLIKTRGQQVTLRCSSQSGHNTVSWYQQALGQGPQFIFQYYREEENGRGNFPPRFSGLQFPNYSSELNVNALELDDSALYLCASRLTGARGGELFFGEGSRLTVL.